This TCR beta chain originates from a study of T-cell memory formation after mild COVID-19. Study observations and caveats: Among contracting clones, CD4+ were mainly CM/EM and CD8+ enriched in EMRA. Researchers could not confirm that second-wave clones peaking on day 37 targeted SARS-CoV-2. A balance of CD4 and CD8 characterized clones contracting day 15 to 85, whereas later expanders leaned CD4+.

CDR3 length equals 12 residues. From germline, CDR1 is ENHRY and CDR2 SYGVKD. Trimming pared 8 bases from V and 5 bases from J, leaving 11 bases between. TCRdb re-called the 5' RACE reads through MiXCR, storing one row per CDR3 protein. The sample has 200,000 to 300,000 distinct CDR3 sequences; just over 15% are singletons. Concerning this clonotype itself: Its antigen is currently unknown.

The source of this sequence is an adult woman who had mild COVID-19 (a few samples of this study predate the infection). Cell type and time point are not known. This sequence joins TRBV10-3 and TRBJ2-3; D gene ambiguous. The sample comprised PBMCs or a T cell subset sorted from them (not recorded which). CDR3 nucleotides: TGTGCCATCCAGACTTTGGGAGATACGCAGTATTTT. Its translation: CAIQTLGDTQYF.